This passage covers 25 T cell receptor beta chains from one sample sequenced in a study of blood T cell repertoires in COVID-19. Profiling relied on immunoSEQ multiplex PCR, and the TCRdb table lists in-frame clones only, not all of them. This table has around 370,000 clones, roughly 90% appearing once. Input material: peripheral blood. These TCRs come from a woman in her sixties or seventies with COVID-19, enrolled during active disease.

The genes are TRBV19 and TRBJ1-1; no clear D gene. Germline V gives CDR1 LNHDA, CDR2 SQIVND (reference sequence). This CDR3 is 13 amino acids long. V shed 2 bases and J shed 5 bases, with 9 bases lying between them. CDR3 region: CASSIHPLTEAFF. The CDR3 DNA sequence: TGTGCCAGTAGTATACACCCACTGACTGAAGCTTTCTTT. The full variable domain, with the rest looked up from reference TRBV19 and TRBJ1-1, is DGGITQSPKYLFRKEGQNVTLSCEQNLNHDAMYWYRQDPGQGLRLIYYSQIVNDFQKGDIAEGYSVSREKKESFPLTVTSAQKNPTAFYLCASSIHPLTEAFFGQGTRLTVV.

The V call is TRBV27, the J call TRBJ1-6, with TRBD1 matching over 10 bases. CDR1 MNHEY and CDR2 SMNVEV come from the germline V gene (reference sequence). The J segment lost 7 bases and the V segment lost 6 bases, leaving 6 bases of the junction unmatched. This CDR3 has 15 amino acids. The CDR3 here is CASSRDRGQNSPLHF. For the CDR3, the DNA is TGTGCCAGCAGCCGCGACAGGGGGCAAAATTCACCCCTCCACTTT.

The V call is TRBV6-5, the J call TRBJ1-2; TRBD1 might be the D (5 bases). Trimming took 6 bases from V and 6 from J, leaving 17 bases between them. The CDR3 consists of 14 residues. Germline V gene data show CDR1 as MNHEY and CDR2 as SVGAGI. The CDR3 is CASSRRAGMDGYTF. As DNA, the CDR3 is TGTGCCAGCAGCCGCCGGGCAGGGATGGATGGCTACACCTTC.

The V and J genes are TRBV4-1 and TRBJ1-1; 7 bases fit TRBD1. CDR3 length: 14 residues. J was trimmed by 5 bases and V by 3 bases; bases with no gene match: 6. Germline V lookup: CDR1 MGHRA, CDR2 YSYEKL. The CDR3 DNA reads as TGCGCCAGCAGCCACCTGCTGGGACAGACTGAAGCTTTCTTT. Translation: CASSHLLGQTEAFF.

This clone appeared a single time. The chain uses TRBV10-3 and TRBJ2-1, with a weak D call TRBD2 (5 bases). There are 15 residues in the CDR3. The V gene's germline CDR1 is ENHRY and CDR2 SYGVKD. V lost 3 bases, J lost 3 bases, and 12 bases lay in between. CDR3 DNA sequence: TGTGCCATCAGTGAAGGCCTAGCTAACTACAATGAGCAGTTCTTC. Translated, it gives CAISEGLANYNEQFF.

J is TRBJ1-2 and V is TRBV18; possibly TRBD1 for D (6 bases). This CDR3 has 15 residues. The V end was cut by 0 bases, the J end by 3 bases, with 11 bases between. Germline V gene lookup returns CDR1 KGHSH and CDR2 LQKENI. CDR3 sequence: CASSPPQTGHYGYTF. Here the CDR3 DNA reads TGTGCCAGCTCACCACCACAAACAGGGCACTATGGCTACACCTTC. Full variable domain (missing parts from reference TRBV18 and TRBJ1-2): NAGVMQNPRHLVRRRGQEARLRCSPMKGHSHVYWYRQLPEEGLKFMVYLQKENIIDESGMPKERFSAEFPKEGPSILRIQQVVRGDSAAYFCASSPPQTGHYGYTFGSGTRLTVV.

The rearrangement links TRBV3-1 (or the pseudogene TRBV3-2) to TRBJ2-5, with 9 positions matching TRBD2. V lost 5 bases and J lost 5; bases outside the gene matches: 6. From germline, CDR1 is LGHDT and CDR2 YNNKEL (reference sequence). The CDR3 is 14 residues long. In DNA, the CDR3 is TGTGCCAGCAGCACCCGTAGCGGGGGTGAGACCCAGTACTTC. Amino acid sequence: CASSTRSGGETQYF.

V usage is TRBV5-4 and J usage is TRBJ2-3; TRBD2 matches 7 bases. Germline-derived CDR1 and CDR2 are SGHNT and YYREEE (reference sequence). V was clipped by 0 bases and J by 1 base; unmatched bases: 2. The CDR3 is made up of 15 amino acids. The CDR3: CASSLALAGTDTQYF. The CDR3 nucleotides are TGTGCCAGCAGCTTGGCTCTAGCGGGCACAGATACGCAGTATTTT.

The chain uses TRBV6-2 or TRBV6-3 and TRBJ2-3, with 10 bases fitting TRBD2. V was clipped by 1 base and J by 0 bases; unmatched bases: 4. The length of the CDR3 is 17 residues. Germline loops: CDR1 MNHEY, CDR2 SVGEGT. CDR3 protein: CASSYFLAGASTDTQYF. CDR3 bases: TGTGCCAGCAGTTACTTCCTAGCGGGGGCGAGCACAGATACGCAGTATTTT.

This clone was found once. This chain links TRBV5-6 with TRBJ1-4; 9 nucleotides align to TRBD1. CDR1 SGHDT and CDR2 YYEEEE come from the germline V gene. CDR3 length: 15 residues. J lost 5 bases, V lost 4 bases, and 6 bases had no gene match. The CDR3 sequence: CASSAPGQGNEKLFF. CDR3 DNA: TGTGCCAGCAGCGCTCCGGGACAGGGAAATGAAAAACTGTTTTTT. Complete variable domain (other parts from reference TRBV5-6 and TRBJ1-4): DAGVTQSPTHLIKTRGQQVTLRCSPKSGHDTVSWYQQALGQGPQFIFQYYEEEERQRGNFPDRFSGHQFPNYSSELNVNALLLGDSALYLCASSAPGQGNEKLFFGSGTQLSVL.

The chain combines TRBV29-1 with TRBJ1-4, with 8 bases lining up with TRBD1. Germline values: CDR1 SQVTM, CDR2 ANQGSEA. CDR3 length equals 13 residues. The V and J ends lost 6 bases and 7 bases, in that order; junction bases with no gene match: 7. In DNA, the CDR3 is TGCAGCGTAGCAGGGGGCGCGGGTGAAAAACTGTTTTTT. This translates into CSVAGGAGEKLFF.

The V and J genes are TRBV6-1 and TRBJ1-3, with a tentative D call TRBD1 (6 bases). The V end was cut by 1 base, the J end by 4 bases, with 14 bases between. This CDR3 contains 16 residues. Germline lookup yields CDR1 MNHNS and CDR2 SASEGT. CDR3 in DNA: TGTGCCAGCAGTGAAGGTTTGGGGGCGCCAGGAAACACCATATATTTT. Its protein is CASSEGLGAPGNTIYF.

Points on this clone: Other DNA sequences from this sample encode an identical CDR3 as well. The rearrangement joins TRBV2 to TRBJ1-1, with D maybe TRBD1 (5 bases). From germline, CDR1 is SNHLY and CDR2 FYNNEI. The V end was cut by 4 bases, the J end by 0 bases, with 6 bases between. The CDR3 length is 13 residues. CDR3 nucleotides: TGTGCCAGCAGTGGACAGCTGAACACTGAAGCTTTCTTT. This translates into CASSGQLNTEAFF. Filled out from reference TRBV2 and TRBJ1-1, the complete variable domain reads EPEVTQTPSHQVTQMGQEVILRCVPISNHLYFYWYRQILGQKVEFLVSFYNNEISEKSEIFDDQFSVERPDGSNFTLKIRSTKLEDSAMYFCASSGQLNTEAFFGQGTRLTVV.

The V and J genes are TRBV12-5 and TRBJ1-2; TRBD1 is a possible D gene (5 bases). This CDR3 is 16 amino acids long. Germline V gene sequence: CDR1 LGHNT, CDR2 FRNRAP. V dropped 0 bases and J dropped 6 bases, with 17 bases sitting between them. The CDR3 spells CASGLVLGQGFNGYTF. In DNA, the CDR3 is TGTGCTAGTGGTTTGGTACTGGGGCAGGGATTCAATGGCTACACCTTC.

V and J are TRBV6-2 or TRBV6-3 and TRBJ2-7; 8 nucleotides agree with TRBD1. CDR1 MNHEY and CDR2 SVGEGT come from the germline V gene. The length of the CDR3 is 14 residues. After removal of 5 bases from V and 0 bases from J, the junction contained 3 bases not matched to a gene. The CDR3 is CASSQGAISYEQYF. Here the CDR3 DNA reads TGTGCCAGCAGTCAGGGGGCGATCTCCTACGAGCAGTACTTC.

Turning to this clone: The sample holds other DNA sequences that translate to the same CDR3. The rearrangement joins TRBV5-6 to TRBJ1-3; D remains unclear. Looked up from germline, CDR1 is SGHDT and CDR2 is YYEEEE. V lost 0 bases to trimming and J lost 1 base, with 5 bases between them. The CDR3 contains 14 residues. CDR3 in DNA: TGTGCCAGCAGCTTGGCGGGGTCTGGAAACACCATATATTTT. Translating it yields CASSLAGSGNTIYF.

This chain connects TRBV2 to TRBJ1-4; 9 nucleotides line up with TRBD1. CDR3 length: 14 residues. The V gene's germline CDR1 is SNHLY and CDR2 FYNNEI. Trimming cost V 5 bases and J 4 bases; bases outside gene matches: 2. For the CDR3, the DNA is TGTGCCAGCAGTTGGGACAGGGATAATGAAAAACTGTTTTTT. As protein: CASSWDRDNEKLFF.

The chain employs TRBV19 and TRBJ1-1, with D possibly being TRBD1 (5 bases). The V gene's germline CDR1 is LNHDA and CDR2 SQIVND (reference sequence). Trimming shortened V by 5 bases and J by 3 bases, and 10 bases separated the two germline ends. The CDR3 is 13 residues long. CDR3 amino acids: CASSPTGDTEAFF. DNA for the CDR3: TGTGCCAGTAGTCCAACGGGGGACACTGAAGCTTTCTTT.

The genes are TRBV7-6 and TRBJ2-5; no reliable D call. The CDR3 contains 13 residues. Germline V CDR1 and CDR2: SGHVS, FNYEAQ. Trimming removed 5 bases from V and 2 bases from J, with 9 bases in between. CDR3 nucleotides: TGTGCCAGCAGCCCCCGTCGGCAAGAGACCCAGTACTTC. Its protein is CASSPRRQETQYF. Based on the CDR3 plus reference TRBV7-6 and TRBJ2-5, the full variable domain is GAGVSQSPRYKVTKRGQDVALRCDPISGHVSLYWYRQALGQGPEFLTYFNYEAQQDKSGLPNDRFSAERPEGSISTLTIQRTEQRDSAMYRCASSPRRQETQYFGPGTRLLVL.

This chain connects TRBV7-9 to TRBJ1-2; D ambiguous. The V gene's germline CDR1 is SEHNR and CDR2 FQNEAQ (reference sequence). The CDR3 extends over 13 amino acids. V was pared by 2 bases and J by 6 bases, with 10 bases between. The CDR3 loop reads CASSLWREDGYTF. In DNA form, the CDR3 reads TGTGCCAGCAGCTTATGGAGGGAGGATGGCTACACCTTC.

CDR3 sequence: CASSPGDSGNTIYF. In nucleotides, the CDR3 is TGTGCCAGCAGTCCAGGGGACTCTGGAAACACCATATATTTT. V gene TRBV2 combines with J gene TRBJ1-3, with D perhaps matching TRBD1 (6 bases). The CDR3 sequence is 14 residues long. CDR1 is SNHLY and CDR2 is FYNNEI in the germline V gene. The V gene lost 5 bases and the J gene lost 0 bases, with 8 bases spanning the gap. The full variable domain, rest sourced from reference TRBV2 and TRBJ1-3, is EPEVTQTPSHQVTQMGQEVILRCVPISNHLYFYWYRQILGQKVEFLVSFYNNEISEKSEIFDDQFSVERPDGSNFTLKIRSTKLEDSAMYFCASSPGDSGNTIYFGEGSWLTVV.

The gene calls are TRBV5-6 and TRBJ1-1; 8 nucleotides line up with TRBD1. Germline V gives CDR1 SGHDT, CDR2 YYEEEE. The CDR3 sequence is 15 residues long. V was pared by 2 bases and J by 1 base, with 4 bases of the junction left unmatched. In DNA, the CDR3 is TGTGCCAGCAGCTTAACAGGGGGGAAGAACACTGAAGCTTTCTTT. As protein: CASSLTGGKNTEAFF.

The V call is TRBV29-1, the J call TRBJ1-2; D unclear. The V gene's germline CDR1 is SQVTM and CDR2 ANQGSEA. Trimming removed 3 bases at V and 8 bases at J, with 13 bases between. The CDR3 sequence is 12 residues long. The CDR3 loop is CSVEIHRVGYTF. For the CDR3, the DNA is TGCAGCGTTGAGATACACAGAGTCGGCTACACCTTC.

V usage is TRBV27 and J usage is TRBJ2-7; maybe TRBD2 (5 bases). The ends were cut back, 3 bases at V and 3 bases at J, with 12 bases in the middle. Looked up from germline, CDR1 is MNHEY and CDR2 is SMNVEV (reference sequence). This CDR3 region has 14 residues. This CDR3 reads CASSLAGILYEQYF. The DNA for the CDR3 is TGTGCCAGCAGTTTGGCCGGGATTCTCTACGAGCAGTACTTC.

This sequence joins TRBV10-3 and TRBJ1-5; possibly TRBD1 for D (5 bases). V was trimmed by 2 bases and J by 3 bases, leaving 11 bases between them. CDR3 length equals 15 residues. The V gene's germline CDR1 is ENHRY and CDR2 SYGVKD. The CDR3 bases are TGTGCCATCAGTGAGGGGGGGGTAGCCAATCAGCCCCAGCATTTT. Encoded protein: CAISEGGVANQPQHF.